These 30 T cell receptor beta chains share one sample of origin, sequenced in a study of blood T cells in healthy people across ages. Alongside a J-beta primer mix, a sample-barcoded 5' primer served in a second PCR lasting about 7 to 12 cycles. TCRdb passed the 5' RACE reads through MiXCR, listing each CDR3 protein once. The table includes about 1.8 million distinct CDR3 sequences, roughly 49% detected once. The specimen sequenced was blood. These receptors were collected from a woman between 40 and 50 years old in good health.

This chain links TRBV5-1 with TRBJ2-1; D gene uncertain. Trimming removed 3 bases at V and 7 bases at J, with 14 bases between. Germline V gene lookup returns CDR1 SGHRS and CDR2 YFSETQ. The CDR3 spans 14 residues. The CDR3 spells CASSSTGLGNEQFF. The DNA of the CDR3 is TGCGCCAGCAGCTCTACGGGCTTGGGGAATGAGCAGTTCTTC.

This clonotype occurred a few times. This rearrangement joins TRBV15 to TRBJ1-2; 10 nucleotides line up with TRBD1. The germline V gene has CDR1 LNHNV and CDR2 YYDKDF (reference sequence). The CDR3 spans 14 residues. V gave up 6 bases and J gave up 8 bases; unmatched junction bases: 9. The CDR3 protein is CATRAGTGAEGYTF. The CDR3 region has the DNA TGTGCCACCAGAGCCGGGACAGGGGCGGAAGGCTACACCTTC.

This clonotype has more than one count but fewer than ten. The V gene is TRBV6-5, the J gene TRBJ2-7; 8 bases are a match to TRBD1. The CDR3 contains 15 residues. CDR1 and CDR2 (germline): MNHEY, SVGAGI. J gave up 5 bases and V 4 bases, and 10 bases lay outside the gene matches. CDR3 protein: CASSSRTGSNHEQYF. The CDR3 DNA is TGTGCCAGCAGTTCCAGGACAGGGTCAAACCACGAGCAGTACTTC.

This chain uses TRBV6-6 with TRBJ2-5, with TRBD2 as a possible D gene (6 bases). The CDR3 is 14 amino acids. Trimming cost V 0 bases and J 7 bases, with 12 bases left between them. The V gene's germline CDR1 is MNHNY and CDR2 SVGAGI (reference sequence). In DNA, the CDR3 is TGTGCCAGCAGTTACTCGGAGGGGAGCGGGACCCAGTACTTC. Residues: CASSYSEGSGTQYF.

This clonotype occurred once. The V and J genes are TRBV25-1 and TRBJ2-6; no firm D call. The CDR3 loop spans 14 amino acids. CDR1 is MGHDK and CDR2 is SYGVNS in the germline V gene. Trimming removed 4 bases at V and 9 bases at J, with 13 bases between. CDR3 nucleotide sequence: TGTGCCAGCAGTGCTCCCTTGGTTGACAACGTCCTGACTTTC. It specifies CASSAPLVDNVLTF.

The CDR3 reads CATSPAGRSPDTQYF. The CDR3 nucleotides are TGTGCCACCAGCCCAGCGGGGAGGTCCCCAGATACGCAGTATTTT. The V gene is TRBV24-1, the J gene TRBJ2-3, with TRBD2 matching 7 bases. The CDR3 sequence is 15 residues long. V gave up 7 bases and J gave up 4 bases; unmatched junction bases: 10. The germline V gene encodes CDR1 KGHDR and CDR2 SFDVKD.

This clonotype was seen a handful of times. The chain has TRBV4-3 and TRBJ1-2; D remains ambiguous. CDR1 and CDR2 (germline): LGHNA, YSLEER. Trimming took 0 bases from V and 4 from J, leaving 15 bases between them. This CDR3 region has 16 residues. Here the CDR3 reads CASSQDPVPAAYGYTF. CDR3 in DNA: TGCGCCAGCAGCCAAGATCCGGTGCCGGCCGCCTATGGCTACACCTTC.

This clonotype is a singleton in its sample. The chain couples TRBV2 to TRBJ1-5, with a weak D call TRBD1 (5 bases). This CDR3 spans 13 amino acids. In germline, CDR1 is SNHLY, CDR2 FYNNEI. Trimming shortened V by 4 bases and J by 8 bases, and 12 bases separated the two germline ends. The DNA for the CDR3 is TGTGCCAGCAGTGTGGGCAGGGTAGAGCCCCAGCATTTT. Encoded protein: CASSVGRVEPQHF.

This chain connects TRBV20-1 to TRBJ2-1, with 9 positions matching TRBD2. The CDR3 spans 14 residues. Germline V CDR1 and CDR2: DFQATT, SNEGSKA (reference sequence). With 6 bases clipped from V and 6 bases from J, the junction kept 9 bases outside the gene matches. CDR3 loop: CSAIVAGAGNEQFF. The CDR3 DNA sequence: TGCAGTGCCATCGTAGCGGGGGCTGGCAATGAGCAGTTCTTC.

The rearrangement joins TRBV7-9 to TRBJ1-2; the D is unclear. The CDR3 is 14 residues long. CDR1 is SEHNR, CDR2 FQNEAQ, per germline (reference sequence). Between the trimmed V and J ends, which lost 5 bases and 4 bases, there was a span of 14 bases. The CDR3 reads CASSGDGRSYGYTF. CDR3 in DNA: TGTGCCAGCAGCGGCGACGGGAGGAGCTATGGCTACACCTTC.

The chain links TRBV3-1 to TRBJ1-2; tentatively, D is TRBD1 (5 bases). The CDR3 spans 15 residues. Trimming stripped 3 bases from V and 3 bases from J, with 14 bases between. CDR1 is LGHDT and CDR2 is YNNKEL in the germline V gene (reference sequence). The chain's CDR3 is CASSQGGGNDYGYTF. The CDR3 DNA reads TGTGCCAGCAGCCAGGGCGGGGGGAATGACTATGGCTACACCTTC.

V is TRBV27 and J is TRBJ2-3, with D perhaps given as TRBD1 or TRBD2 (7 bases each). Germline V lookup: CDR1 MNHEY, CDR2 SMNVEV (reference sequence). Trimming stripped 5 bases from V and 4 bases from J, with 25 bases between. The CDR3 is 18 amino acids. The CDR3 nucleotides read TGTGCCAGCAGTGACAGGACAGGCCGGGGGGCGGTCGCAGATACGCAGTATTTT. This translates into CASSDRTGRGAVADTQYF.

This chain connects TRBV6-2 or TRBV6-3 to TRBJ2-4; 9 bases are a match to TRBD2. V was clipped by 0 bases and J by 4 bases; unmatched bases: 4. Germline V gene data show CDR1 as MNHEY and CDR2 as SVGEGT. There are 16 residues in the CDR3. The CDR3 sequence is CASSYSQRGAKNIQYF. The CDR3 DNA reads TGTGCCAGCAGTTACTCTCAGCGGGGGGCAAAAAACATTCAGTACTTC.

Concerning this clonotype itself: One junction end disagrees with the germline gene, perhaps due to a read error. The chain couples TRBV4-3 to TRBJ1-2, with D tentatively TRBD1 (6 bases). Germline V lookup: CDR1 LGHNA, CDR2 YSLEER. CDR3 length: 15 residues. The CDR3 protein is CASSQDNRASYGHTF. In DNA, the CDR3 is TGCGCCAGCAGCCAAGATAACAGGGCTAGCTATGGCCACACCTTC.

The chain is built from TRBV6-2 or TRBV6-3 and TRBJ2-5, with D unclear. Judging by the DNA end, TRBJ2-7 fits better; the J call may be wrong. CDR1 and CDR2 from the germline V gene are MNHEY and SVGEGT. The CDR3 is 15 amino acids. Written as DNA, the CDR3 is TGTGCCAGCAGTTCTACGGCCCAACTAACCTACGAGCAGTACTTC. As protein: CASSSTAQLTYEQYF.

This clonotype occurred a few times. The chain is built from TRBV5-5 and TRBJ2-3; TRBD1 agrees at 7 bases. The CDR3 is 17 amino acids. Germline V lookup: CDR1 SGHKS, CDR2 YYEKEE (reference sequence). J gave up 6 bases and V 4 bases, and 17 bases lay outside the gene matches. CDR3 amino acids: CASSLDRAKGFADTQYF. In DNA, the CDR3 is TGTGCCAGCAGCCTCGACAGGGCAAAGGGGTTCGCCGATACGCAGTATTTT. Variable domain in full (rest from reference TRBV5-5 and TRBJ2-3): DAGVTQSPTHLIKTRGQQVTLRCSPISGHKSVSWYQQVLGQGPQFIFQYYEKEERGRGNFPDRFSARQFPNYSSELNVNALLLGDSALYLCASSLDRAKGFADTQYFGPGTRLTVL.

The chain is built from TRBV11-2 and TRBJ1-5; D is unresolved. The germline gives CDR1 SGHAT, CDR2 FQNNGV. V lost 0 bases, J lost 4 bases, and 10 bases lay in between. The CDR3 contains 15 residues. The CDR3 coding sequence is TGTGCCAGCAGCTTAGATGGTCAGAAAAATCAGCCCCAGCATTTT. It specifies CASSLDGQKNQPQHF.

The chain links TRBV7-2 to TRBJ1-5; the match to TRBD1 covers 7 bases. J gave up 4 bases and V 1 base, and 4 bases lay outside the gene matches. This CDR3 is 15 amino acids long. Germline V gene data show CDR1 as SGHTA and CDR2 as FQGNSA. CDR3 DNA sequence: TGTGCCAGCAGCTTAGAACAGGGGAGGAATCAGCCCCAGCATTTT. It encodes CASSLEQGRNQPQHF. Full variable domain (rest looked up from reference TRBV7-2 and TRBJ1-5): GAGVSQSPSNKVTEKGKDVELRCDPISGHTALYWYRQSLGQGLEFLIYFQGNSAPDKSGLPSDRFSAERTGGSVSTLTIQRTQQEDSAVYLCASSLEQGRNQPQHFGDGTRLSIL.

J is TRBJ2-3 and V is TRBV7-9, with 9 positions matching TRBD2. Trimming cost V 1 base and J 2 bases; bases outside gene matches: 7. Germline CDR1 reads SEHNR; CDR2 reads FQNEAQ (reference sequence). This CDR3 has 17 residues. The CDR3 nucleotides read TGTGCCAGCAGCTTAGGGGCGGCGGGGGGGTCCACAGATACGCAGTATTTT. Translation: CASSLGAAGGSTDTQYF.

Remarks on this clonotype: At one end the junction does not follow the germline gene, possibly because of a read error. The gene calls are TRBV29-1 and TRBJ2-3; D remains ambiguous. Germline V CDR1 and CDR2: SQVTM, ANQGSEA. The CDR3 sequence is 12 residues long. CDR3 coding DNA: TGCGGCGTTGGTTCAGGAACAGATACGCAGTATTTT. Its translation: CGVGSGTDTQYF.

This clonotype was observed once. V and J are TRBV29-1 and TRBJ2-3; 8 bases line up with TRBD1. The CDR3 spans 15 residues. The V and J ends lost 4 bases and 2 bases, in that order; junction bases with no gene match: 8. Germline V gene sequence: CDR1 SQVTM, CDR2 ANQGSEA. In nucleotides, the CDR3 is TGCAGCGTTGCCCTGGACAGGGATTACACAGATACGCAGTATTTT. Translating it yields CSVALDRDYTDTQYF.

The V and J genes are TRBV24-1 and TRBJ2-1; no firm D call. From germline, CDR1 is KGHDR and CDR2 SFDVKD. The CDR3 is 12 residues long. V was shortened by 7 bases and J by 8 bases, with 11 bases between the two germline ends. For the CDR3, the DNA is TGTGCCACCAGGGATCCCTGGGATGAGCAGTTCTTC. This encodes CATRDPWDEQFF.

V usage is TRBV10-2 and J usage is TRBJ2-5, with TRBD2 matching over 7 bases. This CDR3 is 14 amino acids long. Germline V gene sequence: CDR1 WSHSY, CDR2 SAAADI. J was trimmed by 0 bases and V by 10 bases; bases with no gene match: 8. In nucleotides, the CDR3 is TGCGCCATTACGCGGGGGTTAGACCAAGAGACCCAGTACTTC. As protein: CAITRGLDQETQYF.

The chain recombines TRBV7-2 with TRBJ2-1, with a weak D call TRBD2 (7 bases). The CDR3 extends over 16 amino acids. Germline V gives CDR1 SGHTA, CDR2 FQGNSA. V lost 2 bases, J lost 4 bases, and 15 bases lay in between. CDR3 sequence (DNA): TGTGCCAGCAGCTTATCCGAGCGGGGACATTACAATGAGCAGTTCTTC. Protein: CASSLSERGHYNEQFF. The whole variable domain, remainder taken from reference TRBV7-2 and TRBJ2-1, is GAGVSQSPSNKVTEKGKDVELRCDPISGHTALYWYRQSLGQGLEFLIYFQGNSAPDKSGLPSDRFSAERTGGSVSTLTIQRTQQEDSAVYLCASSLSERGHYNEQFFGPGTRLTVL.

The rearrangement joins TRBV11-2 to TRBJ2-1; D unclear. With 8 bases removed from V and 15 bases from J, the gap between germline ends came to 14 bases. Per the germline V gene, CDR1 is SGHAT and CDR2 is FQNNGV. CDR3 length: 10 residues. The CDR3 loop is CASGSTRVFF. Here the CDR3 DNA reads TGTGCCAGCGGATCGACAAGGGTGTTCTTC. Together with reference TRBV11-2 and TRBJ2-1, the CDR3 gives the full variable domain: EAGVAQSPRYKIIEKRQSVAFWCNPISGHATLYWYQQILGQGPKLLIQFQNNGVVDDSQLPKDRFSAERLKGVDSTLKIQPAKLEDSAVYLCASGSTRVFFGPGTRLTVL.

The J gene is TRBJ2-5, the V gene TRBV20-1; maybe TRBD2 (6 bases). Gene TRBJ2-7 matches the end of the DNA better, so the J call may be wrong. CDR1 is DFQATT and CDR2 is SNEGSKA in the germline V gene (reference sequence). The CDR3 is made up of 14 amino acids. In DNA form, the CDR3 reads TGCAGTGCTCGGAGTGGGACTCTTACCCACGAGCAGTACTTC. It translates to CSARSGTLTHEQYF.

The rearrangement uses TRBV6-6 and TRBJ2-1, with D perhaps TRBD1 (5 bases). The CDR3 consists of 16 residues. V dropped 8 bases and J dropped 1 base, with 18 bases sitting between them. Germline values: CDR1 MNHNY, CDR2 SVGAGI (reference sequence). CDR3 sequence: CASAAMQGRSYNEQFF. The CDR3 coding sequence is TGTGCCAGCGCAGCCATGCAGGGCCGATCCTACAATGAGCAGTTCTTC.

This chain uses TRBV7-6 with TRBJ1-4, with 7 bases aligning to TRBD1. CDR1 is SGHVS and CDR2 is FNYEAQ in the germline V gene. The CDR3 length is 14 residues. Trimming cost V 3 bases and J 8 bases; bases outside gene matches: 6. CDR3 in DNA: TGTGCCAGCAGCTTCGCGACAGGGCCCGAAAAACTGTTTTTT. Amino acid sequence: CASSFATGPEKLFF.

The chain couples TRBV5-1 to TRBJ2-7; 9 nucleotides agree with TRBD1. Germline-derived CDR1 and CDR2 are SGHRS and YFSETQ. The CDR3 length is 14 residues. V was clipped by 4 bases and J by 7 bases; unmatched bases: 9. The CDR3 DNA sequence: TGCGCCAGCAGCCTGTCCCCGGACAGGGGAGAGCAGTACTTC. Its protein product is CASSLSPDRGEQYF.

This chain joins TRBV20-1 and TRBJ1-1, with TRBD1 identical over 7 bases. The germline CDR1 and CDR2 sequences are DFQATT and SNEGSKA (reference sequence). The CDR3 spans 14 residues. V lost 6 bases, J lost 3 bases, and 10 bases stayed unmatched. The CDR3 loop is CSAPRGPRDTEAFF. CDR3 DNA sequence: TGCAGTGCCCCTAGGGGGCCCCGAGACACTGAAGCTTTCTTT.